One T cell receptor (beta chain) is described in this entry. This record belongs to a study of blood T cell repertoires in COVID-19. Overall study: COVID-19 samples from acute and convalescent phases originated in the United States, Italy and Spain. T cells, B-cell-depleted T cells, or PBMCs supplied cDNA or gDNA.

Original analysis: Amplifying reference gene primers gave estimates of nucleated cell counts. Assay used: immunoSEQ multiplex PCR; TCRdb lists only in-frame clones, some missing. Clonal size and the V and J genes are those of that table, whereas D and trimming came from the DNA. Found here are under 250,000 clones, around 80% of them singletons; the top ten hold 4.5% to 7%. Trimming at V came to 7 bases and at J to 7 bases, leaving 9 bases not matched to a gene. In germline, CDR1 is MNHEY, CDR2 SVGAGI. CDR3 size: 15 residues. The rearrangement joins TRBV6-5 to TRBJ1-6; 8 nucleotides align to TRBD1. This sequence was found in a woman in her seventies with acute or convalescent COVID-19. The specimen was peripheral blood. In nucleotides, the CDR3 is TGTGCCAGCATTAATCGGGACAGGTGGAATTCACCCCTCCACTTT. Its translation: CASINRDRWNSPLHF.